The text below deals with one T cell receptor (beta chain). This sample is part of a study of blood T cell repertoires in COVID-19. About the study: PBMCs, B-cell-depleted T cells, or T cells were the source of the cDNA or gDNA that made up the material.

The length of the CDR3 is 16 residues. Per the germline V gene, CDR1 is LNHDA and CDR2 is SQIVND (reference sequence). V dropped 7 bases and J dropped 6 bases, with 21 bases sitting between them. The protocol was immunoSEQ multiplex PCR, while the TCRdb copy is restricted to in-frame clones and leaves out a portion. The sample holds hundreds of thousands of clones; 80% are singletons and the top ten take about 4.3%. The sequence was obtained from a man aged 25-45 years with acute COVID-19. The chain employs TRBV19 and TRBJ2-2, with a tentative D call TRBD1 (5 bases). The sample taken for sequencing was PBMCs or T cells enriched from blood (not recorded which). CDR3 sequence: CASTTYFGAVAGELFF. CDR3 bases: TGTGCCAGTACCACCTATTTTGGGGCGGTAGCCGGGGAGCTGTTTTTT.